This T cell receptor beta chain originates from a study of shared clonotypes between healthy human individuals. Deep was the level at which the assay was run. The repertoire was sequenced with immunoSEQ multiplex PCR; TCRdb's copy has only in-frame clones and lacks some. This table has 2.5 million or so clones, roughly nine tenths appearing once. Germline V gene data show CDR1 as MNHEY and CDR2 as SMNVEV (reference sequence). Trimming stripped 8 bases from V and 9 bases from J, with 17 bases between. This CDR3 contains 12 residues. Splitting of CD4+ cells produced CD45RA+ naive and CD45RA-negative memory subsets.

The sequenced sample was naive CD4+ T cells sorted from blood. The subset here: CD45RA+ positively selected. V is TRBV27 and J is TRBJ2-7; tentatively, D is TRBD2 (5 bases). The sequence derives from a man aged 18 to 35 in good health. The CDR3 is CASAGVPRLQYF. The DNA of the CDR3 is TGTGCCAGCGCCGGGGTCCCAAGGTTGCAGTACTTC.